This entry is about one T cell receptor beta chain. The germline V and J ends were trimmed by 1 base and 4 bases, with 28 bases remaining between them. Germline V gene lookup returns CDR1 SGHVS and CDR2 FNYEAQ. This CDR3 is 20 amino acids long. The record originates from a study of blood T cell repertoires in COVID-19. The overall study: COVID-19 samples collected from the United States, Italy and Spain covered acute and convalescent phases. T cells, B-cell-depleted T cells, or PBMCs provided the cDNA or gDNA that served as material.

Seattle researchers signed up patients amid active infection and tracked them longitudinally. Study processing details: Reference gene primer amplification gave nucleated cell count estimates. Profiling relied on immunoSEQ multiplex PCR, and the TCRdb table lists in-frame clones only, not all of them. V, J and clone size derive from that table, while D and trimming were established from the DNA sequence. The table shows around 26,000 clones, with approximately 75% occurring only once. This TCR was recovered from a woman aged 70-85 years with COVID-19, enrolled during active disease. Sequenced material: peripheral blood. The J gene is TRBJ2-5, the V gene TRBV7-6, with D tentatively TRBD2 (5 bases). The DNA for the CDR3 is TGTGCCAGCAGCTTAGGAGACTACGGTGGAGCAGACTCAAGGCGAGAGACCCAGTACTTC. Translated: CASSLGDYGGADSRRETQYF.